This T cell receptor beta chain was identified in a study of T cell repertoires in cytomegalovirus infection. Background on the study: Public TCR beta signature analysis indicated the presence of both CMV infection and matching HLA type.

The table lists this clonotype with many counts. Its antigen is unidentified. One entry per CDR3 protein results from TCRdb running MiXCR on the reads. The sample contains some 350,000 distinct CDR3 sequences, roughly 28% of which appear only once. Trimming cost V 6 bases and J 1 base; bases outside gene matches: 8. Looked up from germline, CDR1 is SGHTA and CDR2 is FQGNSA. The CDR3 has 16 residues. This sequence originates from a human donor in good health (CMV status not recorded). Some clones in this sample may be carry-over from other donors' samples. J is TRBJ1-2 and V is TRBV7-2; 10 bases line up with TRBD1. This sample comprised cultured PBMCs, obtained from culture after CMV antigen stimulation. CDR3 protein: CASRSRQGARNYGYTF. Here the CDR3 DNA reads TGTGCCAGCAGGTCTAGACAGGGGGCGCGTAACTATGGCTACACCTTC.